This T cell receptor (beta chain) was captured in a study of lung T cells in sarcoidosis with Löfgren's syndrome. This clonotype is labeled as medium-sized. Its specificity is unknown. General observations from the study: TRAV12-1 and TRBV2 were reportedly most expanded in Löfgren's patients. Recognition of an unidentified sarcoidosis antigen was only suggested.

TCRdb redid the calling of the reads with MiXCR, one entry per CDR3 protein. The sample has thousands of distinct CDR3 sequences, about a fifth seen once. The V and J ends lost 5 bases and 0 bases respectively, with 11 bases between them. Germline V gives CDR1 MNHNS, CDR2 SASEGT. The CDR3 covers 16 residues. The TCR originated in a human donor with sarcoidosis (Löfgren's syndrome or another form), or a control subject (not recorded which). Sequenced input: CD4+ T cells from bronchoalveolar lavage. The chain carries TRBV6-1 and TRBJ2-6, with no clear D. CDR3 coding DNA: TGTGCCAGCAGTCGGATTTGGCGCTCTGGGGCCAACGTCCTGACTTTC. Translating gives CASSRIWRSGANVLTF.